Listed here are 11 T cell receptor beta chains from one sample, sequenced in a study of Ad26.COV2.S vaccination and SARS-CoV-2 variants. Using immunoSEQ multiplex PCR, the repertoire was profiled, and TCRdb retains in-frame clones only, with some absent. The data contain roughly 300,000 clones, 65% to 90% of them singletons. This sample's treatment: about 20 received Ad26.COV2.S at low or high dose, single or two shots; roughly five received placebo; per-sample allocation not given. The study sampled participants on day 63 after the first vaccine or placebo injection. This sample comprised peripheral blood, obtained in a trial of Ad26.COV2.S vaccine versus placebo. These receptors all come from a person between 18 and 59 years old who received the Ad26.COV2.S COVID-19 vaccine or a placebo.

The chain uses TRBV28 and TRBJ1-6; no firm D call. The CDR3 has 13 residues. Trimming pared 3 bases from V and 7 bases from J, leaving 7 bases between. Germline values: CDR1 MDHEN, CDR2 SYDVKM. The CDR3 protein is CASSLHGNSPLHF. CDR3 DNA: TGTGCCAGCAGTTTGCACGGAAATTCACCCCTCCACTTT.

The CDR3 region is CASSTGNWETQYF. The DNA of the CDR3 is TGTGCCAGTAGTACAGGGAATTGGGAGACCCAGTACTTC. The rearrangement links TRBV19 to TRBJ2-5, with D possibly matching TRBD1 (5 bases). This CDR3 is 13 amino acids long. V was pared by 4 bases and J by 5 bases, with 11 bases between. Looked up from germline, CDR1 is LNHDA and CDR2 is SQIVND (reference sequence). Full variable domain (rest looked up from reference TRBV19 and TRBJ2-5): DGGITQSPKYLFRKEGQNVTLSCEQNLNHDAMYWYRQDPGQGLRLIYYSQIVNDFQKGDIAEGYSVSREKKESFPLTVTSAQKNPTAFYLCASSTGNWETQYFGPGTRLLVL.

The chain is built from TRBV7-9 and TRBJ1-4, with 8 bases aligning to TRBD1. CDR3 length: 16 amino acids. Germline trimming cut 1 base from V and 7 bases from J; bases unmatched to any gene: 8. Germline V CDR1 and CDR2: SEHNR, FQNEAQ (reference sequence). CDR3: CASSLGGQGSAEKLFF. CDR3 coding DNA: TGTGCCAGCAGCTTAGGTGGACAGGGATCTGCTGAAAAACTGTTTTTT.

This clone has just one count. The rearrangement joins TRBV30 to TRBJ1-4, with no clear D. Germline CDR1 is GTSNPN and CDR2 is SVGIG (reference sequence). There are 12 residues in the CDR3. Trimming stripped 8 bases from V and 7 bases from J, with 14 bases between. The CDR3 region is CALGQSGEKLFF. The CDR3 bases are TGTGCCCTCGGCCAATCGGGTGAAAAACTGTTTTTT.

This chain uses TRBV9 with TRBJ1-1; unclear D gene. CDR1 and CDR2 from the germline V gene are SGDLS and YYNGEE. This CDR3 is 14 amino acids long. Trimming removed 3 bases at V and 5 bases at J, with 14 bases between. The CDR3: CASSAAPMGTEAFF. The CDR3 DNA is TGTGCCAGCAGCGCGGCCCCCATGGGGACTGAAGCTTTCTTT.

This sequence joins TRBV11-2 and TRBJ2-7; D remains ambiguous. Germline CDR1 and CDR2: SGHAT and FQNNGV. V was pared by 1 base and J by 0 bases, with 13 bases between. This CDR3 has 16 residues. The CDR3 is CASSLVPGVSSYEQYF. The CDR3 DNA sequence: TGTGCCAGCAGCTTAGTCCCCGGCGTTAGCTCCTACGAGCAGTACTTC.

This clone was seen many times. V gene TRBV5-4 combines with J gene TRBJ1-2, with D possibly TRBD1 on 6 matching bases. Germline V gene data show CDR1 as SGHNT and CDR2 as YYREEE (reference sequence). Trimming cost V 3 bases and J 6 bases, with 24 bases left between them. CDR3 length: 17 residues. The CDR3 reads CASSYGGFGQFLDGYTF. CDR3 DNA: TGTGCCAGCAGCTATGGAGGATTTGGACAGTTCCTTGATGGCTACACCTTC.

The chain links TRBV2 to TRBJ1-3; no firm D call. Per the germline V gene, CDR1 is SNHLY and CDR2 is FYNNEI. This CDR3 contains 14 residues. CDR3 loop: CACMLDHSGNTIYF. The CDR3 DNA follows: TGTGCTTGCATGTTGGACCACTCTGGAAACACCATATATTTT.

V and J are TRBV2 and TRBJ1-5; possibly TRBD1 for D (5 bases). In germline, CDR1 is SNHLY, CDR2 FYNNEI. Trimming removed 3 bases at V and 4 bases at J, with 10 bases between. This CDR3 contains 14 residues. The CDR3 DNA reads as TGTGCCAGCAGTGACCAGGGACTGAATCAGCCCCAGCATTTT. This gives the protein CASSDQGLNQPQHF.

The chain is built from TRBV20-1 and TRBJ2-3; 11 bases map to TRBD2. The J segment lost 6 bases and the V segment lost 3 bases, leaving 11 bases of the junction unmatched. Per germline, CDR1 DFQATT and CDR2 SNEGSKA (reference sequence). The CDR3 loop spans 16 amino acids. Here the CDR3 reads CSASRVAGGPSDTQYF. The CDR3 DNA reads TGCAGTGCTAGTCGGGTAGCGGGGGGGCCATCCGATACGCAGTATTTT.

The CDR3 is CASSQGQGQPQHF. As DNA, the CDR3 is TGCGCCAGCAGCCAGGGACAGGGTCAGCCCCAGCATTTT. The chain uses TRBV4-3 and TRBJ1-5; 9 bases fit TRBD1. Germline CDR1 and CDR2: LGHNA and YSLEER. Trimming removed 3 bases from V and 6 bases from J; junction bases left unmatched: 0. CDR3 size: 13 residues.